Listed here is a single T cell receptor (beta chain). The sample belongs to a study of blood T cell repertoires in COVID-19. Study at large: Italy, Spain and the United States were the sources of the convalescent and acute COVID-19 samples.

Produced via immunoSEQ multiplex PCR; TCRdb's table is partial and in-frame only. The sample records 250,000 to 300,000 clones, 75% to 90% being singletons. V shed 6 bases, J shed 7 bases, and the junction held 2 bases outside the gene matches. The CDR3 has 12 residues. Germline values: CDR1 MNHEY, CDR2 SVGAGI. The sequenced sample consisted of peripheral blood. The clonotype comes from a man aged 45-65 years with acute or convalescent COVID-19. The chain combines TRBV6-5 with TRBJ2-5; 10 positions agree with TRBD1. The CDR3 reads CASRWTGGTQYF. CDR3 DNA sequence: TGTGCCAGCAGATGGACAGGGGGGACCCAGTACTTC.